The T cell receptor (beta chain) under discussion was sequenced for a study of Graves' ophthalmopathy and Graves' hyperthyroidism. The study's findings and limits: Sensitivity of 65% to 71% and specificity of about 72% were achieved by the model that predicted ophthalmopathy progression.

On this clonotype: The target antigen is unknown.

The V and J ends lost 11 bases and 5 bases respectively, with 8 bases between them. This CDR3 is 10 amino acids long. CDR1 and CDR2 from the germline V gene are KGHDR and SFDVKD. TCR beta CDR3 regions were amplified from RNA transcripts. Second-round multiplex PCR came after first-round RT-PCR with HTBI primers. TCRdb re-derived calls from the multiplex PCR reads in MiXCR, one entry per CDR3 protein. The sample lists 35,000 to 50,000 distinct CDR3 sequences, roughly 49% occurring once. Orbital computed tomography and thyroid ultrasound, along with TRAb, serum thyroxine and clinical symptoms, underpinned diagnosis. Fresh peripheral blood, roughly 9.4 ml, was the PBMC source.

Sequenced sample: peripheral blood. The clonotype was recovered from an adult woman with stable Graves' hyperthyroidism. V is TRBV24-1 and J is TRBJ2-5; D unresolved. The CDR3 loop is CAITGETQYF. DNA for the CDR3: TGTGCCATCACGGGCGAGACCCAGTACTTC.